This T cell receptor beta chain was recorded in a study of shared clonotypes between healthy human individuals. Overall study findings and caveats: Lower generation probabilities were found for non-shared clonotypes than for those shared by all four donors.

TCRdb's table, derived via immunoSEQ multiplex PCR, lists solely in-frame clones and lacks some. The table records 1,400,000 or so clones, approximately 98.5% of them present only once. Every donor was a Caucasian adult from Nashville, Tennessee. The study separated CD4+ cells into CD45RA+ naive and CD45RA-negative memory subsets. On this clone: What it binds is not known. At one boundary the junction diverges from the germline segment, which might be a read error.

Input material: naive CD4+ T cells sorted from blood. Noted subset: CD45RA+ positively selected. The clonotype comes from a man aged 30-40 years in good health.

The CDR3 here is CASSLGVSTNEKLFF. The CDR3, as DNA: TGTGCTAGCAGCTTGGGTGTTTCAACTAATGAAAAACTGTTTTTT. This chain links TRBV7-7 with TRBJ1-4; D is unresolved. The length of the CDR3 is 15 residues. Germline lookup yields CDR1 SSHAT and CDR2 FNYEAQ (reference sequence).